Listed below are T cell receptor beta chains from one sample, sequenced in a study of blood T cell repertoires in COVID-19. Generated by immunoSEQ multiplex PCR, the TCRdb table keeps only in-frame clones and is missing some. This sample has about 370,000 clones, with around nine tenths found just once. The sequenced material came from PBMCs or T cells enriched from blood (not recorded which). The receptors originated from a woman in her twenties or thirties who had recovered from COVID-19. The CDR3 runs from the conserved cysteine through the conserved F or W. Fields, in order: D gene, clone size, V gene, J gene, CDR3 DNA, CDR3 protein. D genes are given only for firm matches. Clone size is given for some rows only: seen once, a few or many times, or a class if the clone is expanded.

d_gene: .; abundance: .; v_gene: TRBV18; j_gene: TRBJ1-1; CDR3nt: TGTGCCAGCTCACCACGACAGTGGGACACTGAAGCTTTCTTT; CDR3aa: CASSPRQWDTEAFF
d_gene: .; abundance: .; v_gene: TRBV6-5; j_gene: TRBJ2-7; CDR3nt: TGTGCCAGCAAGGCAGGCAGCTCCTACGAGCAGTACTTC; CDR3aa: CASKAGSSYEQYF
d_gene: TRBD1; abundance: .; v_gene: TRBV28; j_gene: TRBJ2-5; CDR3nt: TGTGCCAGTTTCTCGGACAGGTCGTACCAAGAGACCCAGTACTTC; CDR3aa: CASFSDRSYQETQYF
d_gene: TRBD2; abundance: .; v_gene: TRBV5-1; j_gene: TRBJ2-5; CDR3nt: TGCGCCAGCAGCTCCGGGACTAGCGGGGGGGCCATGAAGACCCAGTACTTC; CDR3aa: CASSSGTSGGAMKTQYF
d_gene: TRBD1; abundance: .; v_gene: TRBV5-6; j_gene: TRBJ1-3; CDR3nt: TGTGCCAGCAGCTACCGGGACAGAGGAAACACCATATATTTT; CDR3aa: CASSYRDRGNTIYF
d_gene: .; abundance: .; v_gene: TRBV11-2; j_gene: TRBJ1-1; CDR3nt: TGTGCCAGCAGCTTAGATCAGAGGTTGAACACTGAAGCTTTCTTT; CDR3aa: CASSLDQRLNTEAFF
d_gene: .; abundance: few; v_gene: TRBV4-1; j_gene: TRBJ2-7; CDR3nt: TGCGCCAGCAGCCAAGAGAAGGGGACACCATTCTACGAGCAGTACTTC; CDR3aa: CASSQEKGTPFYEQYF
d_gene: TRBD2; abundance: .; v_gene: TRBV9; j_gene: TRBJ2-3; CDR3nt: TGTGCCAGCAGCCCCCGACTAGCGGGAGGGGATACGCAGTATTTT; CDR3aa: CASSPRLAGGDTQYF
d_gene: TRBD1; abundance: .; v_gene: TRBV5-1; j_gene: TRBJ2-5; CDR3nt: TGCGCCAGCAGCGCCCAACAGGGGTCCGGGGAGACCCAGTACTTC; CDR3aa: CASSAQQGSGETQYF
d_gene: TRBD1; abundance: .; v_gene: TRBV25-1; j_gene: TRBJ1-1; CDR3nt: TGTGCCAGCAGTGACGATGACAGGGTTCCTTGGTGGAACACTGAAGCTTTCTTT; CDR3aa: CASSDDDRVPWWNTEAFF